What follows is one T cell receptor (beta chain) and its context. No antigen is known for it. This entry belongs to a study of cytomegalovirus exposure and HLA in healthy donors. 13 Jbeta primers and 60 Vbeta primers were used for the PCR. Original analysis: In a later analysis, some 80 million unique TCR beta chains included roughly 11 million shared by two or more donors. Sequencing used immunoSEQ multiplex PCR; TCRdb keeps in-frame clones, though not all of them. V and J calls and clone size are given by that table; D and trimming were obtained from the DNA. The table has hundreds of thousands of clones, 75% to 85% seen once; the top ten hold around 2.8%. V was cut by 4 bases and J by 3 bases, with 15 bases left in between. CDR3 size: 15 residues. Germline-derived CDR1 and CDR2 are SGHTA and FQGNSA. Overall study findings and caveats: Sequences of the TCR beta chain were said to predict the HLA-A and HLA-B alleles of most subjects accurately. TCR beta V- and J-gene trimming, according to a later analysis, was linked to a missense DCLRE1C variant.

This chain connects TRBV7-2 to TRBJ1-1; a weak D match, TRBD1 (5 bases). The sequenced sample was PBMCs. The sequence derives from a woman aged 60-75 years in good health and CMV-seropositive. CDR3 in DNA: TGTGCCAGCAGCTCCCCGTGGGGGGGACACACTGAAGCTTTCTTT. It specifies CASSSPWGGHTEAFF.